The entry below describes one T cell receptor beta chain. The target antigen is unknown. The donors formed part of the roughly 120-subject validation cohort, distinct from the roughly 600-subject first cohort. V lost 0 bases and J lost 1, with 9 bases in between. This CDR3 is 15 amino acids long. Germline loops: CDR1 SGHVS, CDR2 FQNEAQ. Clones were sequenced by immunoSEQ multiplex PCR, and TCRdb holds only the in-frame ones, with some missing. The data hold 200,000 to 300,000 clones, with more than 75% observed a single time. The data are from a study of cytomegalovirus exposure and HLA in healthy donors. On the study more broadly: Both the 120 validation repertoires and the approximately 670 first-cohort repertoires used the same platform, as reported by a later analysis. Findings of the study overall: The authors enumerated 180 or so TCR beta chains as linked to cytomegalovirus.

The sequence came from a man between 18 and 35 years old in good health and CMV-seropositive. Sequencing was performed on PBMCs. This chain links TRBV7-8 with TRBJ1-2; tentative D call: TRBD1 (5 bases). CDR3 in DNA: TGTGCCAGCAGCTTAGCCCTCAGGGTTAACTATGGCTACACCTTC. It encodes CASSLALRVNYGYTF.